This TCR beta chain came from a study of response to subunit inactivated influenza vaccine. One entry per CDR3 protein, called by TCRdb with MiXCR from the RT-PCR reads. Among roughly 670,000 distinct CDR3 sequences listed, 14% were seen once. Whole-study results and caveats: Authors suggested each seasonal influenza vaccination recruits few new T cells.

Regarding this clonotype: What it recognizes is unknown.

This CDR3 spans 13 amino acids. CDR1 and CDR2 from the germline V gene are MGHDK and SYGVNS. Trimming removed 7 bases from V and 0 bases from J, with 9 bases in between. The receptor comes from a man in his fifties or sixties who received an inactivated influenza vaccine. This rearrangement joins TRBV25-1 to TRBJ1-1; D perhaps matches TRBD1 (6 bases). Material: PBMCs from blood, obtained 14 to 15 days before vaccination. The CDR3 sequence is CASTWDMNTEAFF. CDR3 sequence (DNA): TGTGCCAGCACCTGGGACATGAACACTGAAGCTTTCTTT.